This entry lists 27 T cell receptor beta chains sequenced from one sample in a study of T cell repertoires in cytomegalovirus infection. TCRdb ran MiXCR on the reads and lists one entry per CDR3 protein. This sample has approximately 130,000 distinct CDR3 sequences, with about 10% found just once. Sequenced input: PBMCs. These receptors were collected from a human donor in good health (CMV status not recorded). Some clones in this sample may be carry-over from other donors' samples.

A remark on this clonotype: A much larger clone lies one base from this, so it may be a read error. Without the conserved terminal phenylalanine or tryptophan, this CDR3 likely stems from a read error. The chain recombines TRBV6-6 with TRBJ2-5; D possibly uses TRBD1 or TRBD2 (6 bases each). The CDR3 is 15 amino acids. CDR1 is MNHNY, CDR2 SVGAGI, per germline (reference sequence). Deletions cut 5 bases from V and 4 bases from J, with 17 bases between. In DNA form, the CDR3 reads TGTGCCAGCAGTCCCCGACGGGGGCTGGGAGAGACCCAGTACTGC. Translating gives CASSPRRGLGETQYC.

In its sample, this clonotype was seen many times. The J gene is TRBJ1-2, the V gene TRBV20-1; D not resolved. V was trimmed by 5 bases and J by 1 base, leaving 8 bases between them. Germline V CDR1 and CDR2: DFQATT, SNEGSKA (reference sequence). There are 12 residues in the CDR3. Here the CDR3 DNA reads TGCAGTGCTGTAAGAATTAACTATGGCTACACCTTC. It translates to CSAVRINYGYTF.

In this sample, this clonotype turned up many times. J is TRBJ2-5 and V is TRBV7-8; D remains unclear. The CDR3 covers 14 residues. The V end was cut by 2 bases, the J end by 4 bases, with 11 bases between. Germline values: CDR1 SGHVS, CDR2 FQNEAQ. The CDR3: CASSLLQDLETQYF. The CDR3 region has the DNA TGTGCCAGCAGCTTACTTCAGGACCTAGAGACCCAGTACTTC. The whole variable domain, remainder taken from reference TRBV7-8 and TRBJ2-5, is GAGVSQSPRYKVAKRGQDVALRCDPISGHVSLFWYQQALGQGPEFLTYFQNEAQLDKSGLPSDRFFAERPEGSVSTLKIQRTQQEDSAVYLCASSLLQDLETQYFGPGTRLLVL.

This clonotype was seen a single time. CDR3 region: CASSSGLAGITYEQYF. The CDR3 DNA is TGCGCCAGCAGCTCTGGACTAGCGGGGATCACCTACGAGCAGTACTTC. The chain carries TRBV5-1 and TRBJ2-7; 12 bases fit TRBD2. The CDR3 is 16 amino acids. The V segment lost 3 bases and the J segment 2 bases; nucleotides outside the gene matches: 6. Germline CDR1 reads SGHRS; CDR2 reads YFSETQ.

This clonotype was counted between two and nine times. The chain links TRBV2 to TRBJ1-1, with no clear D. Trimming pared 7 bases from V and 5 bases from J, leaving 17 bases between. The CDR3 is 14 residues long. CDR1 is SNHLY and CDR2 is FYNNEI in the germline V gene. This CDR3 reads CASTLLETGTEAFF. The DNA of the CDR3 is TGTGCCAGCACTTTGTTAGAAACCGGAACTGAAGCTTTCTTT.

This clonotype was counted ten times or more. The chain employs TRBV11-2 and TRBJ2-7; D gene unclear. V lost 5 bases to trimming and J lost 6 bases, with 14 bases between them. CDR3 length equals 13 residues. Germline V gives CDR1 SGHAT, CDR2 FQNNGV. This chain's CDR3 is CASSPRLAGEQYF. Here the CDR3 DNA reads TGTGCCAGCAGCCCCCGTTTGGCCGGCGAGCAGTACTTC.

This clonotype has ten or more counts. This sequence joins TRBV12-3 or TRBV12-4 and TRBJ1-1; no reliable D call. Trimming took 6 bases from V and 3 from J, leaving 14 bases between them. The CDR3 is 14 amino acids. The CDR3 bases are TGTGCCAGCAGCTCGATCCGGGGAGACACTGAAGCTTTCTTT. Amino acid sequence: CASSSIRGDTEAFF.

This clonotype has at least ten counts. The V gene is TRBV2, the J gene TRBJ1-1; 7 bases line up with TRBD1. The CDR3 is made up of 15 amino acids. Unmatched junction bases numbered 12, after V lost 7 bases and J lost 4 bases. Germline CDR1 reads SNHLY; CDR2 reads FYNNEI. CDR3 amino acids: CASTGGGRGITEAFF. The CDR3 DNA sequence: TGTGCCAGCACCGGAGGGGGCAGGGGAATCACTGAAGCTTTCTTT.

This clonotype was recorded at least ten times. The chain combines TRBV29-1 with TRBJ1-2; possibly TRBD1 for D (5 bases). Germline V gene sequence: CDR1 SQVTM, CDR2 ANQGSEA. V gave up 1 base and J gave up 8 bases, with 17 bases separating them. This CDR3 has 14 residues. The CDR3 DNA sequence: TGCAGCGTTGAAGGGGGCGAGGGCCCGCGGGGCTACACCTTC. Translating gives CSVEGGEGPRGYTF.

This clonotype appeared many times. The V and J genes are TRBV5-5 and TRBJ2-5, with D hard to call. The germline gives CDR1 SGHKS, CDR2 YYEKEE (reference sequence). V was trimmed by 3 bases and J by 0 bases, leaving 3 bases between them. The CDR3 is 12 amino acids. The CDR3 nucleotides read TGTGCCAGCAGCTCGTACCAAGAGACCCAGTACTTC. This codes for CASSSYQETQYF.

In this sample, this clonotype turned up many times. The chain carries TRBV19 and TRBJ1-5; D not certain. This CDR3 spans 18 amino acids. The germline V gene encodes CDR1 LNHDA and CDR2 SQIVND (reference sequence). V shed 8 bases and J shed 3 bases, with 26 bases lying between them. CDR3 DNA sequence: TGTGCCAGTCCTTCCCGGGTCGGCCCCCCGGTGGTCAATCAGCCCCAGCATTTT. It translates to CASPSRVGPPVVNQPQHF.

This clonotype has just a few counts. The J gene is TRBJ1-2, the V gene TRBV29-1, with D perhaps matching TRBD1 (5 bases). The CDR3 consists of 14 residues. The germline V gene encodes CDR1 SQVTM and CDR2 ANQGSEA. V shed 5 bases and J shed 4 bases, with 17 bases lying between them. CDR3 DNA: TGCAGCGTTCTTTCGGGAGGGGCCGGCTATGGCTACACCTTC. It is translated as CSVLSGGAGYGYTF.

The V and J genes are TRBV6-4 and TRBJ2-5; TRBD2 is a possible D gene (6 bases). CDR1 and CDR2 from the germline V gene are MRHNA and SNTAGT. The CDR3 has 13 residues. The germline V and J ends were trimmed by 5 bases and 2 bases, with 9 bases remaining between them. CDR3 DNA sequence: TGTGCCAGCAGTAGGGACTTACAAGAGACCCAGTACTTC. This gives the protein CASSRDLQETQYF.

The chain is built from TRBV12-5 and TRBJ2-5; TRBD2 is a possible D gene (5 bases). The germline V gene has CDR1 LGHNT and CDR2 FRNRAP. V lost 2 bases and J 0 bases, leaving 13 bases between the germline ends. This CDR3 has 16 residues. In DNA, the CDR3 is TGTGCTAGTGGTTTGATGGCGGGCGAAAACCAAGAGACCCAGTACTTC. Translated, it gives CASGLMAGENQETQYF.

This clonotype was found a few times. V gene TRBV27 combines with J gene TRBJ2-7; 7 nucleotides line up with TRBD1. Germline V gene sequence: CDR1 MNHEY, CDR2 SMNVEV (reference sequence). V was pared by 5 bases and J by 6 bases, with 7 bases of the junction left unmatched. This CDR3 comprises 13 residues. The CDR3, as DNA: TGTGCCAGCAGTGTTGTAACAGGGGTCGAGCAGTACTTC. It specifies CASSVVTGVEQYF.

V usage is TRBV7-9 and J usage is TRBJ1-1, with no clear D. The germline V gene has CDR1 SEHNR and CDR2 FQNEAQ (reference sequence). The CDR3 is 12 amino acids. Trimming stripped 4 bases from V and 4 bases from J, with 7 bases between. This chain's CDR3 is CASSSRSTEAFF. DNA of the CDR3: TGTGCCAGCAGCTCCCGGAGCACTGAAGCTTTCTTT.

J is TRBJ2-1 and V is TRBV7-9; D is unclear. The CDR3 length is 17 residues. The germline CDR1 and CDR2 sequences are SEHNR and FQNEAQ (reference sequence). Between the trimmed V and J ends, which lost 2 bases and 8 bases, there was a span of 22 bases. CDR3 protein: CASSLLGSLAPVDEQFF. The CDR3 coding sequence is TGTGCCAGCAGCTTATTAGGATCCTTAGCCCCCGTTGATGAGCAGTTCTTC.

The chain employs TRBV5-1 and TRBJ1-1; D possibly corresponds to TRBD1 (6 bases). Germline V CDR1 and CDR2: SGHRS, YFSETQ. There are 13 residues in the CDR3. Trimming left V 2 bases short and J 3 bases short, with 8 bases between. CDR3 residues: CASSLSGDTEAFF. The CDR3 DNA reads TGCGCCAGCAGCTTATCAGGGGACACTGAAGCTTTCTTT. The variable domain in full, completed from reference TRBV5-1 and TRBJ1-1, reads KAGVTQTPRYLIKTRGQQVTLSCSPISGHRSVSWYQQTPGQGLQFLFEYFSETQRNKGNFPGRFSGRQFSNSRSEMNVSTLELGDSALYLCASSLSGDTEAFFGQGTRLTVV.

This clonotype has at least ten counts. The chain combines TRBV5-6 with TRBJ1-1; tentative D call: TRBD1 (5 bases). The CDR3 has 16 amino acids. V was clipped by 0 bases and J by 0 bases, with 12 bases between them. Germline V gene lookup returns CDR1 SGHDT and CDR2 YYEEEE. The DNA of the CDR3 is TGTGCCAGCAGCTTGGGGCGCGGGACGATGAACACTGAAGCTTTCTTT. As protein: CASSLGRGTMNTEAFF.

The chain carries TRBV29-1 and TRBJ2-5; TRBD2 matches 10 bases. The V gene end was trimmed by 5 bases and the J gene end by 3 bases; junction bases not matched to a gene: 0. This CDR3 has 12 residues. Per the germline V gene, CDR1 is SQVTM and CDR2 is ANQGSEA. CDR3 bases: TGCAGCGTTAGCGGGGGGGAAGAGACCCAGTACTTC. The encoded protein is CSVSGGEETQYF.

There are many counts of this clonotype. The V call is TRBV5-5, the J call TRBJ2-5, with a possible D match to TRBD1 (6 bases). CDR3 length equals 15 residues. V shed 0 bases and J shed 4 bases, with 13 bases lying between them. Germline-derived CDR1 and CDR2 are SGHKS and YYEKEE (reference sequence). The CDR3 loop is CASSLGATGGETQYF. The CDR3 DNA sequence: TGTGCCAGCAGCTTGGGCGCGACAGGCGGAGAGACCCAGTACTTC.

This clonotype showed up many times. The chain has TRBV7-2 and TRBJ2-3, with 11 bases lining up with TRBD2. Germline loops: CDR1 SGHTA, CDR2 FQGNSA. Losses at the gene ends were 3 bases for V and 2 bases for J; bases not matched to a gene: 7. The CDR3 consists of 17 residues. For the CDR3, the DNA is TGTGCCAGCAGCTTCTTGGGACTAGCGGCCTCCACAGATACGCAGTATTTT. The encoded protein is CASSFLGLAASTDTQYF.

The gene calls are TRBV9 and TRBJ1-2; 9 nucleotides agree with TRBD1. The germline V gene has CDR1 SGDLS and CDR2 YYNGEE. The CDR3 extends over 16 amino acids. Trimming removed 2 bases from V and 4 bases from J; junction bases left unmatched: 9. The CDR3 spells CASSVPQGAGSYGYTF. For the CDR3, the DNA is TGTGCCAGCAGCGTCCCACAGGGGGCTGGAAGCTATGGCTACACCTTC.

This clonotype has more than one count but fewer than ten. The CDR3 nucleotides read TGCAGCGCCTCAATGTTCCTGACAGGGAAGAACACTGAAGCTTTCTTT. Its protein is CSASMFLTGKNTEAFF. The V gene is TRBV29-1, the J gene TRBJ1-1, with 7 nucleotides matching TRBD1. V trimming: 7 bases; J trimming: 1 base; junction bases outside the gene matches: 15. CDR1 and CDR2 from the germline V gene are SQVTM and ANQGSEA. The CDR3 contains 16 residues.

The chain has TRBV28 and TRBJ1-2; D is possibly TRBD1 (5 bases). V was shortened by 4 bases and J by 4 bases, with 13 bases between the two germline ends. Germline V lookup: CDR1 MDHEN, CDR2 SYDVKM. This CDR3 is built from 14 residues. As DNA, the CDR3 is TGTGCCAGCAGTTCTTCTCGGGGGGTCTATGGCTACACCTTC. Protein sequence: CASSSSRGVYGYTF.

In this sample, this clonotype turned up a few times. The chain recombines TRBV5-6 with TRBJ1-5; D is uncertain. This CDR3 is built from 14 residues. With 4 bases removed from V and 3 bases from J, the gap between germline ends came to 11 bases. Germline-derived CDR1 and CDR2 are SGHDT and YYEEEE. This chain's CDR3 is CASSLMTVNQPQHF. The CDR3 DNA sequence: TGTGCCAGCAGCCTGATGACGGTCAATCAGCCCCAGCATTTT. The whole variable domain, filled in from reference TRBV5-6 and TRBJ1-5, reads DAGVTQSPTHLIKTRGQQVTLRCSPKSGHDTVSWYQQALGQGPQFIFQYYEEEERQRGNFPDRFSGHQFPNYSSELNVNALLLGDSALYLCASSLMTVNQPQHFGDGTRLSIL.

At least ten counts were recorded for this clonotype. The genes are TRBV19 and TRBJ1-1; no firm D call. Germline lookup yields CDR1 LNHDA and CDR2 SQIVND (reference sequence). This CDR3 region has 14 residues. The V gene lost 3 bases and the J gene lost 3 bases, with 11 bases spanning the gap. CDR3 sequence reads: CASSIEDTYTEAFF. CDR3 nucleotides: TGTGCCAGTAGTATCGAAGACACCTACACTGAAGCTTTCTTT. Supplemented by reference TRBV19 and TRBJ1-1, the full variable domain reads DGGITQSPKYLFRKEGQNVTLSCEQNLNHDAMYWYRQDPGQGLRLIYYSQIVNDFQKGDIAEGYSVSREKKESFPLTVTSAQKNPTAFYLCASSIEDTYTEAFFGQGTRLTVV.